This TCR beta chain was sequenced for a study of T cell repertoires in cytomegalovirus infection. On the study more broadly: Recently identified HLA-C-restricted and well-studied HLA-B-restricted CMV epitopes were used.

MiXCR, applied by TCRdb to the reads, yields one record per CDR3 protein. The sample records hundreds of thousands of distinct CDR3 sequences, roughly 30% being singletons. Germline V CDR1 and CDR2: LGHNT, FRNRAP. This CDR3 spans 13 amino acids. V lost 6 bases and J lost 2, with 11 bases in between. In this sample, this clonotype turned up a few times. The antigen remains unidentified. The clonotype comes from a human donor in good health (CMV status not recorded). Some clones in this sample may be carry-over from other donors' samples. Specimen: cultured CD8+ T cells from PBMCs, collected from culture after CMV antigen stimulation. The chain has TRBV12-5 and TRBJ2-7; TRBD1 is a possible D gene (6 bases). CDR3 DNA sequence: TGTGCTAGTGGACGGACAGCTACCTACGAGCAGTACTTC. This translates into CASGRTATYEQYF.